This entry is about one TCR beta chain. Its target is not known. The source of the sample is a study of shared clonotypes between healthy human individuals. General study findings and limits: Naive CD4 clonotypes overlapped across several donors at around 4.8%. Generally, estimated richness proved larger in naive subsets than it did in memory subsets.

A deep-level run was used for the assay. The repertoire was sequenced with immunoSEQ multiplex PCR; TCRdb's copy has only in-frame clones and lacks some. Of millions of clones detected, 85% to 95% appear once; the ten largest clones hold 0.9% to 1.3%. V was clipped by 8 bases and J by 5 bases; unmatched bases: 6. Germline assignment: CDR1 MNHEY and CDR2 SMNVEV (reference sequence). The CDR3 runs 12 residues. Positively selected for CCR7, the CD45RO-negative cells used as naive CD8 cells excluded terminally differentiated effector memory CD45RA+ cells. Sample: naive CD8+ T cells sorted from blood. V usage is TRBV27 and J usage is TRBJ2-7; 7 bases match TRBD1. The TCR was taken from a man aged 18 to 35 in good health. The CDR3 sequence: CASSPDRDEQYF. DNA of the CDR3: TGTGCCAGCTCCCCCGACAGGGACGAGCAGTACTTC.